This TCR beta chain comes out of a study of PD-L1 blockade in urothelial cancer. Overall study findings and caveats: Where pretreatment blood TCR clonality fell below the median, better survival was predicted.

Method: immunoSEQ multiplex PCR; TCRdb's copy keeps in-frame clones and lacks some. The repertoire includes fewer than 60,000 clones, roughly 82% of them detected once, and roughly 1.4% sits in the top ten. Germline V lookup: CDR1 SQVTM, CDR2 ANQGSEA. The length of the CDR3 is 12 residues. V lost 5 bases, J lost 8 bases, and 12 bases lay in between. Documented time point: pretreatment peripheral blood. This clone was seen a few times. Its antigen is still unknown. The rearrangement links TRBV29-1 to TRBJ2-2; maybe TRBD2 (5 bases). The TCR was taken from a man in his fifties or sixties with urothelial cancer. Sequenced material: PBMCs, taken around atezolizumab (anti-PD-L1) treatment. CDR3 sequence reads: CSVLSGVGELFF. CDR3 DNA: TGCAGCGTTCTCTCCGGGGTTGGGGAGCTGTTTTTT.